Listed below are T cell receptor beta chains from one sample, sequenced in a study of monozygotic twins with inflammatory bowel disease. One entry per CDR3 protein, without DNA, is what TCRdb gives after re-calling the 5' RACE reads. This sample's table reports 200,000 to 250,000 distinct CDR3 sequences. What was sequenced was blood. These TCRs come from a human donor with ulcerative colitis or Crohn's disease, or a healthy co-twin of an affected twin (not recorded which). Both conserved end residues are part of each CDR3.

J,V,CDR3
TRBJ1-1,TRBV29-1,CSAEKGQGWFF
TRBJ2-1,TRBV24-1,CATSLMGRPLFF
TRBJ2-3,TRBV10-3,CAISESMASRGAADTQYF
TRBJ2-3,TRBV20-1,CSAPSRARTMADTQYF
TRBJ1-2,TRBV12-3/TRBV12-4,CASSPQGSRGYTF
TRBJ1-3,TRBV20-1,CSARLGWGNTIYF
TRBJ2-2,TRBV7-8,CASSHIAGADGELFF
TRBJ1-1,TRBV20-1,CSALSPGGSTEAFF
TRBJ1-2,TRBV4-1,CASSHGTKRGRDYGYTF
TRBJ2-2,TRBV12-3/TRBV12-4,CASKMGQGSANTGELFF
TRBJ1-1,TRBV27,CASSFQGPHAEAFF
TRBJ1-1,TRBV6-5,CASSWGPRAFF
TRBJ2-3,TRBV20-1,CSAIGSERGSTDTQYF
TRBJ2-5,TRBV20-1,CSAKNPGLVQETQYF
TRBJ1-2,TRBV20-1,CSAGWETVQGGYTF